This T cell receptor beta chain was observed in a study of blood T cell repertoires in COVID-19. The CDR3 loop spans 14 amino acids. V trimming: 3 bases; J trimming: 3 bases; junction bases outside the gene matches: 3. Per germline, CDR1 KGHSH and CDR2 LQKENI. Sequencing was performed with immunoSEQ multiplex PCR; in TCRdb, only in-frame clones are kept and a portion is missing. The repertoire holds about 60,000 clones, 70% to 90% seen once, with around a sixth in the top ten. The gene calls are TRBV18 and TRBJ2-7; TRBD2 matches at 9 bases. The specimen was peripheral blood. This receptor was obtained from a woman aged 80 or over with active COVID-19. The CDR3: CASSPAGGLYEQYF. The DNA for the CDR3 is TGTGCCAGCTCACCGGCGGGGGGGCTCTACGAGCAGTACTTC.